The 27 T cell receptor beta chains listed next were all sequenced from one sample in a study of T cell changes during pregnancy in multiple sclerosis. The data were produced by immunoSEQ multiplex PCR, yet TCRdb's version contains in-frame clones alone and is incomplete. The data hold 50,000 to 75,000 clones, with about 93% observed a single time. Sequenced material: CD8+ T cells from peripheral blood mononuclear cells, taken in the third trimester of pregnancy. Receptor source: a female donor with multiple sclerosis, enrolled in a pregnancy study.

J is TRBJ1-5 and V is TRBV7-9; 7 bases map to TRBD1. With 5 bases clipped from V and 2 bases from J, the junction kept 6 bases outside the gene matches. This CDR3 contains 15 residues. Germline assignment: CDR1 SEHNR and CDR2 FQNEAQ (reference sequence). DNA for the CDR3: TGTGCCAGCAGCCCTACAGGGGTCGGCAATCAGCCCCAGCATTTT. This codes for CASSPTGVGNQPQHF.

The chain recombines TRBV6-1 with TRBJ1-5; D gene unclear. The V end lost 4 bases, the J end lost 4 bases, and 5 bases lay between the germline ends. Germline-derived CDR1 and CDR2 are MNHNS and SASEGT. This CDR3 is 12 amino acids long. Written as DNA, the CDR3 is TGTGCCAGCAGTGCGGGGAATCAGCCCCAGCATTTT. Its translation: CASSAGNQPQHF.

The J gene is TRBJ2-7, the V gene TRBV2, with TRBD1 matching over 9 bases. The CDR3 has 15 residues. The V segment lost 2 bases and the J segment 3 bases; nucleotides outside the gene matches: 5. Germline assignment: CDR1 SNHLY and CDR2 FYNNEI. CDR3 sequence: CASSEFEGQGYEQYF. DNA of the CDR3: TGTGCCAGCAGTGAATTTGAGGGACAGGGCTACGAGCAGTACTTC.

This chain joins TRBV2 and TRBJ2-7, with TRBD2 identical over 13 bases. CDR1 is SNHLY and CDR2 is FYNNEI in the germline V gene. The CDR3 has 16 amino acids. Trimming took 7 bases from V and 6 from J; bases not matched to a gene: 12. This chain's CDR3 is CASNAGLAGRGGEQYF. For the CDR3, the DNA is TGTGCCAGCAACGCGGGACTAGCGGGAAGGGGCGGCGAGCAGTACTTC.

The rearrangement links TRBV5-1 to TRBJ2-3; 15 bases are a match to TRBD2. This CDR3 region has 18 residues. CDR1 and CDR2 from the germline V gene are SGHRS and YFSETQ. V lost 5 bases and J lost 0; bases outside the gene matches: 7. In DNA form, the CDR3 reads TGCGCCAGCAGATTAGGGACTAGCGGGAGGTCCAGCACAGATACGCAGTATTTT. This gives the protein CASRLGTSGRSSTDTQYF.

The chain couples TRBV11-2 to TRBJ2-3, with 14 nucleotides matching TRBD2. V lost 6 bases to trimming and J lost 6 bases; unmatched junction nucleotides: 14. Per germline, CDR1 SGHAT and CDR2 FQNNGV. This CDR3 region has 18 residues. CDR3 in amino acids: CASSDGTSGSPTWDTQYF. The DNA of the CDR3 is TGTGCCAGCAGTGATGGGACTAGCGGGAGTCCCACCTGGGATACGCAGTATTTT.

CDR3 loop: CASSLVQADTQYF. CDR3 DNA: TGTGCCAGCAGCTTAGTTCAGGCAGATACGCAGTATTTT. This chain uses TRBV11-2 with TRBJ2-3; D not resolved. Trimming cost V 1 base and J 4 bases, with 6 bases left between them. Germline V gives CDR1 SGHAT, CDR2 FQNNGV. The CDR3 length is 13 residues.

The CDR3 region has the DNA TGCGCCAGCAGTACAACTAGCGGGGGTTACACCGGGGAGCTGTTTTTT. Its protein product is CASSTTSGGYTGELFF. The V call is TRBV10-1, the J call TRBJ2-2, with 11 bases identical to TRBD2. V trimming: 5 bases; J trimming: 3 bases; junction bases outside the gene matches: 5. CDR3 size: 16 residues. From germline, CDR1 is WNHNN and CDR2 SYGVQD (reference sequence).

J is TRBJ1-2 and V is TRBV2; tentative D call: TRBD1 (6 bases). Germline CDR1 SNHLY, CDR2 FYNNEI. With 7 bases removed from V and 4 bases from J, the gap between germline ends came to 13 bases. CDR3 length: 13 amino acids. CDR3: CASTPGESYGYTF. CDR3 sequence (DNA): TGTGCCAGCACCCCAGGGGAGAGCTATGGCTACACCTTC.

This rearrangement joins TRBV28 to TRBJ1-5, with D possibly being TRBD1 (5 bases). The V gene lost 6 bases and the J gene lost 2 bases, with 14 bases spanning the gap. This CDR3 is built from 15 residues. The germline V gene has CDR1 MDHEN and CDR2 SYDVKM. CDR3 sequence reads: CASSPAQGGNQPQHF. Written as DNA, the CDR3 is TGTGCCAGCAGCCCCGCCCAGGGTGGCAATCAGCCCCAGCATTTT.

This chain joins TRBV19 and TRBJ2-4; TRBD2 might be the D (6 bases). The V gene's germline CDR1 is LNHDA and CDR2 SQIVND (reference sequence). V lost 5 bases to trimming and J lost 4 bases, with 9 bases between them. CDR3 size: 13 residues. The CDR3 reads CASSVGTKNIQYF. In DNA, the CDR3 is TGTGCCAGTAGTGTCGGGACTAAAAACATTCAGTACTTC.

The sample holds a few counts of this clone. The chain couples TRBV5-1 to TRBJ2-7; TRBD1 matches 9 bases. The CDR3 has 15 residues. V lost 2 bases and J lost 5; bases outside the gene matches: 8. Germline V gene lookup returns CDR1 SGHRS and CDR2 YFSETQ. The CDR3 DNA reads TGCGCCAGCAGCTTTGGGGGATGGACAGGGGACGAGCAGTACTTC. Encoded protein: CASSFGGWTGDEQYF.

This chain uses TRBV11-2 with TRBJ1-4; tentatively, D is TRBD1 (6 bases). This CDR3 is 17 amino acids long. Germline CDR1 SGHAT, CDR2 FQNNGV. With 6 bases removed from V and 0 bases from J, the gap between germline ends came to 17 bases. The CDR3 is CASSLGGEGSTNEKLFF. CDR3 coding DNA: TGTGCCAGCAGTCTAGGGGGTGAGGGATCAACTAATGAAAAACTGTTTTTT.

V gene TRBV19 combines with J gene TRBJ2-3; the D gene is possibly TRBD1 (6 bases). Germline assignment: CDR1 LNHDA and CDR2 SQIVND (reference sequence). V lost 7 bases and J 2 bases, leaving 10 bases between the germline ends. This CDR3 is built from 13 residues. CDR3 sequence (DNA): TGTGCCAGTACTCAGGGGCCCACAGATACGCAGTATTTT. Its translation: CASTQGPTDTQYF.

This chain joins TRBV15 and TRBJ2-1; D may be TRBD2 (6 bases). The CDR3 has 15 amino acids. V lost 0 bases and J lost 8, with 14 bases in between. Germline values: CDR1 LNHNV, CDR2 YYDKDF (reference sequence). The CDR3 nucleotides read TGTGCCACCAGCAGAGACCCCACTAGCCTTCATGAGCAGTTCTTC. Encoded protein: CATSRDPTSLHEQFF.

The genes are TRBV30 and TRBJ1-5; D perhaps matches TRBD1 (5 bases). The CDR3 is made up of 13 amino acids. The V end was cut by 3 bases, the J end by 8 bases, with 14 bases between. Looked up from germline, CDR1 is GTSNPN and CDR2 is SVGIG (reference sequence). The CDR3 sequence is CAWRRMGGEPQHF. The CDR3 nucleotides read TGTGCCTGGAGAAGGATGGGAGGGGAGCCCCAGCATTTT.

The chain uses TRBV7-9 and TRBJ2-1; D might be TRBD2 (6 bases). Between the trimmed V and J ends, which lost 5 bases and 8 bases, there was a span of 16 bases. Per the germline V gene, CDR1 is SEHNR and CDR2 is FQNEAQ (reference sequence). This CDR3 is built from 14 residues. CDR3 residues: CASSTRESGDEQFF. In DNA, the CDR3 is TGTGCCAGCAGCACCAGGGAGTCGGGGGATGAGCAGTTCTTC.

This clone has more than one count but fewer than ten. This chain connects TRBV29-1 to TRBJ2-7; no firm D call. The CDR3 is made up of 13 amino acids. Trimming pared 0 bases from V and 5 bases from J, leaving 11 bases between. Germline V gene data show CDR1 as SQVTM and CDR2 as ANQGSEA. For the CDR3, the DNA is TGCAGCGTTGAAGAGGTAATAGCCCACGAGCAGTACTTC. Translating gives CSVEEVIAHEQYF.

The rearrangement uses TRBV4-3 and TRBJ1-1, with 7 positions matching TRBD1. Trimming took 0 bases from V and 1 from J; bases not matched to a gene: 5. This CDR3 spans 16 amino acids. Germline V gene data show CDR1 as LGHNA and CDR2 as YSLEER. The CDR3 reads CASSQDLQGSNTEAFF. For the CDR3, the DNA is TGCGCCAGCAGCCAAGACCTACAGGGGTCGAACACTGAAGCTTTCTTT.

The genes are TRBV11-2 and TRBJ2-3; TRBD2 matches at 8 bases. The CDR3 extends over 16 amino acids. CDR1 and CDR2 from the germline V gene are SGHAT and FQNNGV. V shed 1 base and J 1 base; nucleotides not matched to a gene: 4. The CDR3 here is CASSLVISGGTDTQYF. CDR3 bases: TGTGCCAGCAGCTTAGTAATTAGCGGGGGCACAGATACGCAGTATTTT.

A single count supports this clone. The chain links TRBV13 to TRBJ2-7; 8 nucleotides match TRBD2. After removal of 5 bases from V and 4 bases from J, the junction contained 10 bases not matched to a gene. Germline V gene lookup returns CDR1 PRHDT and CDR2 FYEKMQ (reference sequence). The CDR3 covers 15 residues. The CDR3 is CASSREGAGLYEQYF. In DNA form, the CDR3 reads TGTGCCAGCAGCCGGGAGGGAGCGGGACTGTACGAGCAGTACTTC.

This chain uses TRBV7-8 with TRBJ2-5, with D maybe TRBD2 (6 bases). Germline assignment: CDR1 SGHVS and CDR2 FQNEAQ. The germline V and J ends were trimmed by 3 bases and 4 bases, with 12 bases remaining between them. CDR3 length: 14 residues. Written as DNA, the CDR3 is TGTGCCAGCAGCTTCAACGGGAGCGGAGAGACCCAGTACTTC. Translated: CASSFNGSGETQYF.

The rearrangement uses TRBV2 and TRBJ2-2; TRBD2 matches at 10 bases. V lost 6 bases and J lost 6; bases outside the gene matches: 10. This CDR3 spans 16 amino acids. CDR1 is SNHLY and CDR2 is FYNNEI in the germline V gene. CDR3 protein: CASRNPSSGSPGELFF. CDR3 coding DNA: TGTGCCAGCAGGAACCCCTCTAGCGGGAGCCCCGGGGAGCTGTTTTTT.

V gene TRBV27 combines with J gene TRBJ2-1, with D tentatively TRBD2 (6 bases). V gave up 6 bases and J gave up 0 bases, with 12 bases separating them. CDR1 and CDR2 (germline): MNHEY, SMNVEV (reference sequence). This CDR3 comprises 15 residues. The chain's CDR3 is CASRATSLSYNEQFF. As DNA, the CDR3 is TGTGCCAGCAGGGCGACTAGTCTCTCCTACAATGAGCAGTTCTTC.

This chain connects TRBV28 to TRBJ2-7; 10 nucleotides line up with TRBD2. Germline V gene lookup returns CDR1 MDHEN and CDR2 SYDVKM. V trimming: 4 bases; J trimming: 6 bases; junction bases outside the gene matches: 6. This CDR3 comprises 14 residues. The CDR3 sequence: CASSSGVAGGEQYF. The CDR3, as DNA: TGTGCCAGCAGTTCCGGGGTAGCGGGAGGCGAGCAGTACTTC.

The chain combines TRBV19 with TRBJ2-7; the match to TRBD2 covers 11 bases. Germline CDR1 and CDR2: LNHDA and SQIVND (reference sequence). Trimming cost V 1 base and J 4 bases; bases outside gene matches: 3. This CDR3 region has 15 residues. In nucleotides, the CDR3 is TGTGCCAGTAGTATAGCAGGGACTAGCGGTTACGAGCAGTACTTC. Translated, it gives CASSIAGTSGYEQYF.

This rearrangement joins TRBV7-6 to TRBJ2-7; 15 bases are a match to TRBD2. V shed 3 bases, J shed 4 bases, and the junction held 13 bases outside the gene matches. Germline assignment: CDR1 SGHVS and CDR2 FNYEAQ. The CDR3 spans 19 residues. As DNA, the CDR3 is TGTGCCAGCAGCTTGCCCCGGACTAGCGGGAGGGCCCCCCTGTACGAGCAGTACTTC. This gives the protein CASSLPRTSGRAPLYEQYF.